The rows below give T cell receptor beta chains drawn from one sample of a study of T cells in Graves' hyperthyroidism and ophthalmopathy. TCRdb re-called the multiplex PCR reads through MiXCR, storing one row per CDR3 protein. The sample carries approximately 330,000 distinct CDR3 sequences, roughly 18% recorded once. Sample: blood. The receptor set was obtained from a woman in her fifties or sixties with Graves' hyperthyroidism. The CDR3 runs from the conserved cysteine through the conserved F or W. Each record gives: J gene, D gene, V gene, clone size, CDR3 protein, CDR3 DNA. D genes are given only for firm matches. Only some rows state a clone size, as once, few, many or a class for expanded clones.

j_gene: TRBJ2-3
d_gene: NA
v_gene: TRBV6-2/TRBV6-3
abundance: many
CDR3aa: CASSPQEGTQYF
CDR3nt: TGTGCCAGCAGCCCCCAGGAAGGGACGCAGTATTTT

j_gene: TRBJ1-1
d_gene: NA
v_gene: TRBV15
abundance: NA
CDR3aa: CATSRRQLNTETFF
CDR3nt: TGTGCCACCAGCAGAAGGCAGTTGAACACTGAAACTTTCTTT

j_gene: TRBJ1-5
d_gene: TRBD1
v_gene: TRBV2
abundance: many
CDR3aa: CARGGQGEQPQHF
CDR3nt: TGTGCCAGAGGCGGACAGGGAGAACAGCCCCAGCATTTT

j_gene: TRBJ2-4
d_gene: NA
v_gene: TRBV27
abundance: NA
CDR3aa: CASSPREAKNIQYF
CDR3nt: TGTGCCAGCAGTCCCCGGGAGGCCAAAAACATTCAGTACTTC

j_gene: TRBJ2-2
d_gene: TRBD2
v_gene: TRBV11-2
abundance: few
CDR3aa: CASSLQAGYTGELFF
CDR3nt: TGTGCCAGCAGCTTACAAGCGGGGTATACCGGGGAGCTGTTTTTT

j_gene: TRBJ1-5
d_gene: NA
v_gene: TRBV7-3
abundance: many
CDR3aa: CASSLRWEVTNSSNQPQHF
CDR3nt: TGTGCCAGCAGCTTAAGGTGGGAAGTTACGAACAGCTCCAATCAGCCCCAGCATTTT

j_gene: TRBJ2-2
d_gene: NA
v_gene: TRBV3-1
abundance: NA
CDR3aa: CASSQWAGNTGELFF
CDR3nt: TGTGCCAGCAGCCAATGGGCGGGGAACACCGGGGAGCTGTTTTTT

j_gene: TRBJ2-1
d_gene: NA
v_gene: TRBV6-1
abundance: many
CDR3aa: CASSPGGGNNEQFF
CDR3nt: TGTGCCAGCAGTCCAGGTGGAGGGAACAATGAGCAGTTCTTC

j_gene: TRBJ2-5
d_gene: NA
v_gene: TRBV20-1
abundance: NA
CDR3aa: CSARDVGGLQETQYF
CDR3nt: TGCAGTGCTAGGGACGTCGGGGGATTACAAGAGACCCAGTACTTC

j_gene: TRBJ2-5
d_gene: NA
v_gene: TRBV28
abundance: many
CDR3aa: CASRDSLQETQYF
CDR3nt: TGTGCCAGCAGGGACAGCCTTCAAGAGACCCAGTACTTC

j_gene: TRBJ2-1
d_gene: NA
v_gene: TRBV5-1
abundance: many
CDR3aa: CASSLISGIGSYNEQFF
CDR3nt: TGCGCCAGCAGCTTAATCTCCGGGATCGGCTCCTACAATGAGCAGTTCTTC

j_gene: TRBJ2-1
d_gene: NA
v_gene: TRBV20-1
abundance: few
CDR3aa: CSATSTRSNEQFF
CDR3nt: TGCAGTGCAACTAGCACGAGGAGTAATGAGCAGTTCTTC

j_gene: TRBJ2-5
d_gene: NA
v_gene: TRBV3-1
abundance: many
CDR3aa: CASSMRETQYF
CDR3nt: TGTGCCAGCAGCATGCGAGAGACCCAGTACTTC

j_gene: TRBJ2-3
d_gene: TRBD2
v_gene: TRBV7-2
abundance: NA
CDR3aa: CASSLNAGATDTQYF
CDR3nt: TGTGCCAGCAGCTTAAACGCGGGAGCTACAGATACGCAGTATTTT

j_gene: TRBJ1-1
d_gene: TRBD1
v_gene: TRBV6-1
abundance: few
CDR3aa: CATAQGGRRTEAFF
CDR3nt: TGTGCCACCGCTCAGGGGGGGAGGAGGACTGAAGCTTTCTTT

j_gene: TRBJ2-1
d_gene: TRBD1
v_gene: TRBV7-3
abundance: many
CDR3aa: CASSLSGTGILNEQFF
CDR3nt: TGTGCCAGCAGCTTATCCGGGACAGGGATTCTAAATGAGCAGTTCTTC

j_gene: TRBJ1-1
d_gene: TRBD1
v_gene: TRBV5-1
abundance: few
CDR3aa: CASSTGTGLNTEAFF
CDR3nt: TGCGCCAGCAGCACAGGGACAGGGCTGAACACTGAAGCTTTCTTT

j_gene: TRBJ1-1
d_gene: NA
v_gene: TRBV19
abundance: few
CDR3aa: CASSIVWNTEAFF
CDR3nt: TGTGCCAGTAGTATAGTATGGAACACTGAAGCTTTCTTT

j_gene: TRBJ2-7
d_gene: TRBD2
v_gene: TRBV9
abundance: few
CDR3aa: CASSPGLADYEQYF
CDR3nt: TGTGCCAGCTCCCCGGGACTAGCGGACTACGAGCAGTACTTC